A single T cell receptor (beta chain) is shown here with its context. Its antigen is not yet known. No clone much larger than this one lies a single base away; base qualities are absent. The sample comes from a study of cytomegalovirus exposure and HLA in healthy donors (dated by TCRdb to 2016 to 2017). In the study overall: An earlier analysis of several hundred of the donors reported roughly 300 Gb of sequence data and 90 million to 120 million unique TCR beta sequences obtained from around 180 million T cells. Roughly 300 gigabases of sequencing data and around 88 million unique TCR sequences made up an early release that covered approximately 650 HLA-typed donors. Of the approximately 370 genotyped donors, 75% to 85% were placed in the genetic ancestry cluster associated with self-reported Caucasian donors. The study aimed to test whether cataloging public T cell receptors could reveal signatures of past pathogen exposure. The T cell repertoires of several hundred subjects were profiled by immunosequencing and related to cytomegalovirus serostatus. Along with the approximately 600-subject first cohort, a separate validation cohort of over 90 different subjects was used. The study combined high-throughput TCR immunosequencing, statistical association of individual TCRs with disease status, and machine learning to predict cytomegalovirus infection status. To study patterns of TCR occurrence, a later analysis re-analyzed previously published TCR beta repertoires from several hundred donors and added high-resolution HLA genotyping. Rather than using new phenotypic data, the later analysis identified candidate immune exposures from TCR beta sequences and from how often those sequences occurred across donors. An earlier analysis of about 600 of the donors used high-throughput TCR beta sequencing to judge whether each TCR beta V gene segment behaved as functional or pseudogenic. Alongside the repertoire data, information on donor age, sex, ethnicity and CMV serostatus was compiled. A later genetic analysis used genome-wide SNP genotypes for about three fifths of the roughly 700 donors, treating that subset as a discovery cohort. Every repertoire in the discovery cohort had been generated on one and the same sequencing platform. HLA typing included class I and class II loci at four-digit resolution. Typing coverage differed by locus: A, B, C, DRB1 and DQB1 were typed in about 629-640 donors, DQA1 in roughly 510, DPA1 in 600 to 610, and DPB1 in roughly 450. Four or five DR-DQ haplotypes were handled as single units for association and clustering because linkage in the cohort was strong. Across roughly 420 genotyped donors of the cohort, an average of approximately 200,000 unique TCR beta nucleotide sequences per donor were sequenced, and about a sixth of those sequences were non-productive.

In total, 666 healthy bone marrow donors made up the cohort. At the time of sampling, every cohort member was nominally healthy, though immune exposures that went unrecorded were likely present. The donor was CMV seropositive and was included in the group of 300 or so seropositive cohort members. A peripheral blood sample was provided by each donor, and peripheral blood mononuclear cells were used for TCR beta sequencing. The Qiagen DNeasy Blood Extraction Kit was used to extract genomic DNA from the blood cell samples. Libraries came from the immunoSEQ multiplex PCR assay. For the multiplex PCR, a mixture combining 60 forward primers for TCR Vbeta segments and 13 reverse primers for TCR Jbeta segments was used. Amplification of the CDR3 region of rearranged TCR beta genes was performed with a multiplex PCR assay on genomic DNA. The amplified TCR beta libraries were sequenced on the Illumina HiSeq System as 87-base-pair reads. From the authors' description of their analysis: In a later analysis, roughly 80 million unique TCR beta chains were counted across the 666 repertoires, and roughly 11 million of these chains were shared by at least two donors. A nearest-neighbor algorithm error-corrected the raw reads and collapsed the reads into unique sequences, merging closely related sequences to remove PCR and sequencing errors. Alignment of CDR3 sequences to IMGT reference sequences was used to assign V, D and J gene segments. Each retained sequence needed at least a six-nucleotide match to both a V gene segment and a J gene segment. A rearrangement counted as productive if the CDR3 had no stop codons and remained in frame with V and J, and every other rearrangement counted as non-productive. Following IMGT convention, CDR3 was defined as the stretch from the second conserved V-encoded cysteine up to the conserved J-encoded phenylalanine. The earlier analysis of about 590 of the donors excluded sequences that lacked an unambiguous match to a single V gene segment. In an earlier analysis of about 590 of the donors, a V segment was called functional when productive rearrangements were above 56.7%, and segregating when the standard deviation between donors exceeded 5%. To diagnose cytomegalovirus status from the catalog of TCR beta chain sequences, a statistical classification framework was built. In a later analysis, V and J genes were assigned by comparing TCR nucleotide sequences against IMGT/GENE-DB human TR gene sequences. The TCRdist pipeline was used in a later analysis to assign CDR3 sequences and most-parsimonious VDJ recombination scenarios. A later analysis defined each TCR beta chain by its CDR3 amino acid sequence plus V-gene family, and excluded reads lacking a unique V-gene family. To address suspected cross-contamination and a sequencing artifact, a later analysis removed a few hundred highly shared, low-generation-probability nucleotide sequences. In a later analysis, a clonal expansion index was calculated for each public chain from normalized within-repertoire ranks of inferred template counts. A later analysis computed generation probabilities with a VDJ recombination model fitted to out-of-frame rearrangements, and checked the results against IGoR. A later analysis scored TCR-TCR, TCR-HLA and TCR-CMV co-occurrence with hypergeometric tests, applying a repertoire-size bias correction to TCR pairs. A later analysis estimated false discovery rates by permuting HLA or CMV assignments 20 times. In a later analysis, co-occurring TCRs were grouped using DBSCAN, and TCRdist sequence similarity was added for clustering within HLA-allele-positive subsets. For co-occurrence clustering, repertoires with fewer than 30,000 or more than 120,000 public chains were excluded, along with five or six repertoires with anomalous nucleotide sharing. The table comes from immuneACCESS by way of TCRdb, which keeps in-frame sequences with V and J called. Part of the clones is missing from these tables; in studies checked, under half for an unresolved V gene and the rest for unknown reasons. D and trimming were read from the DNA, whereas the V and J calls and clone size are those reported in that table. The sample contains about 110,000 clones, roughly four fifths of them found a single time. The ten top clones hold more than 20% of the sample.

Study-wide conclusions, independent of this receptor: A group of highly shared sequence variants was considered likely to be a technical artifact of the sequencing pipeline. The presence/absence analyses assumed that sequencing depth was roughly uniform across donors, and that assumption may not be true. An earlier analysis of some 590 of the donors showed that most TCR beta V segments appeared in productive rearrangements either about 90% or about 30% of the time, which broadly matched IMGT annotations. Linkage disequilibrium might explain the correlated functional status among segregating V segments, but an unknown experimental factor could not be excluded. The only immune exposure information available for the cohort was CMV serostatus. In vitro tests confirmed that a few of the cytomegalovirus-associated TCR beta chains recognize cytomegalovirus antigens. In a later analysis, HLA-associated TCR beta chains showed more clonal expansion and lower generation probabilities than non-associated chains that were equally common. Specific HLA alleles were associated with roughly 17,000 TCR beta sequences at a false discovery rate of 0.05 in a later analysis. The earlier analysis of approximately 540 of the donors excluded approximately 15 rarely observed V segments, including chromosome 9 orphons, because counts were too low. In a later genetic analysis, a missense DCLRE1C variant was associated with V-gene and J-gene trimming of TCR beta chains, and the association was replicated in an independent cohort. Several of the top co-occurrence clusters appeared to be linked to parvovirus B19, influenza, CMV and Epstein-Barr virus, according to a later analysis. Across donors, most TCR sequences were observed very rarely, whereas some public TCRs were present in many individuals. A further reported finding was that TCR beta sequences accurately predicted the HLA-A and HLA-B alleles for most subjects in the first cohort. Most CMV-associated TCR beta chains appeared to be HLA-restricted in a later analysis, and the HLA associations seemed to be driven largely by CMV exposure. The cohort was sequenced for TCR beta chains only, and without alpha or paired-chain data the features that could be detected were limited. It was suggested by the authors that the approach could potentially be generalized to other disease states and immunological phenotypes. In a later analysis, TCR association rates were found to vary across HLA loci, with the most associated TCRs seen for DRB1 alleles and the fewest for HLA-C alleles. When HLA alleles, especially DR and DQ, strongly co-occurred, attributing TCR associations to individual alleles was difficult. According to a later genetic analysis, donors in an Asian-associated ancestry cluster had fewer N-insertions in productive TCRs than the approximately 650-donor mean. Cytomegalovirus status was reported to be diagnosed by the classifier with high specificity and sensitivity in both the original and validation cohorts. Because some donors lacked HLA typing at each locus, the association tests relied only on the typed subset. A total of about 180 TCR beta chains were listed by the study as associated with cytomegalovirus.

The origin of this receptor is a man aged 30 to 45 in good health and CMV-seropositive. Input material: PBMCs.

The CDR3 reads CASSELRGWGTDTQYF. The nucleotide sequence is TGTGCCAGCAGTGAACTGCGGGGCTGGGGCACAGATACGCAGTATTTT. The rearrangement joined TRBV2 to TRBJ2-3; TRBD2 is a weak D gene call, 6 bases matching. Measured from the cysteine to the phenylalanine, the CDR3 is 16 residues long. The only DNA kept is the CDR3, 48 bases in frame from the first base. V and J are truncated by 2 bases and 1 base respectively, leaving an intervening sequence of 13 bases. The germline V gene specifies SNHLY as CDR1 and FYNNEI as CDR2.